This T cell receptor beta chain was retrieved from a study of T-cell reconstitution after alpha-beta-depleted transplantation in children. Unique molecular identifiers featured in how the TCRbeta library was prepared. TCRdb re-derived calls from the PCR reads in MiXCR, one entry per CDR3 protein. Of hundreds of thousands of distinct CDR3 sequences detected, under 15% appear once; the ten largest clones hold about 6%. This CDR3 spans 14 amino acids. V lost 4 bases to trimming and J lost 0 bases, with 10 bases between them. This receptor was obtained from a human donor who donated a stem cell graft to a child with combined immunodeficiency. The specimen comprised PBMCs from the stem cell graft donor, sampled from the stem cell graft. This chain connects TRBV12-3 or TRBV12-4 to TRBJ2-7; D not certain. The CDR3 region is CASSSSRPSYEQYF. The CDR3 DNA follows: TGTGCCAGCAGTTCATCTAGACCCTCCTACGAGCAGTACTTC.